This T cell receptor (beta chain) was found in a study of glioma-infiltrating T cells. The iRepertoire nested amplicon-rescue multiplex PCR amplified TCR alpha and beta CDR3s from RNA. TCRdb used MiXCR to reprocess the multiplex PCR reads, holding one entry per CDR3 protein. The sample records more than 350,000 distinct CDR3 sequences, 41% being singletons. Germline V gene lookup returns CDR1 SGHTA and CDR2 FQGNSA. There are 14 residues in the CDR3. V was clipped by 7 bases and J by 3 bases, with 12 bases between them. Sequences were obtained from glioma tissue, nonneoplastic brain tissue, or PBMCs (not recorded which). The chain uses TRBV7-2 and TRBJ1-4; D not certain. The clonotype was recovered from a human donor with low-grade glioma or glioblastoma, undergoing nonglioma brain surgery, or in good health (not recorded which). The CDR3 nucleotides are TGTGCCAGCACAAATCAGCGGGCTAATGAAAAACTGTTTTTT. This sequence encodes CASTNQRANEKLFF.